Listed below are T cell receptor beta chains from one sample, sequenced in a study of shared clonotypes between healthy human individuals. Profiled with immunoSEQ multiplex PCR; TCRdb holds only in-frame clones, not every one. The sample has about 2.4 million clones; 93% are singletons. Sequencing input: naive CD4+ T cells from PBMCs. The receptors here all came from a man younger than 30 in good health. Some clones in this sample may be carry-over from other donors' samples. CDR3s include the opening cysteine and the closing phenylalanine or tryptophan. Each record gives: clone size, J gene, V gene, D gene, CDR3 protein, CDR3 DNA. D genes are given only for firm matches. A row's size may be missing; if present it is once, few, many or a size class.

size: .; J: TRBJ2-3; V: TRBV2; D: .; CDR3: CASSEGFGRGNTDTQYF; DNA: TGTGCCAGCAGTGAAGGATTCGGCAGGGGTAACACAGATACGCAGTATTTT
size: once; J: TRBJ2-2; V: TRBV11-3; D: .; CDR3: CASSFGGTNGELFF; DNA: TGTGCCAGCAGCTTTGGGGGAACAAACGGGGAGCTGTTTTTT
size: .; J: TRBJ2-5; V: TRBV18; D: .; CDR3: CASSVGQQETQYF; DNA: TGTGCCAGCTCGGTAGGACAGCAAGAGACCCAGTACTTC
size: .; J: TRBJ2-7; V: TRBV10-1; D: .; CDR3: CASSEGDRYEQYF; DNA: TGCGCCAGCAGTGAGGGGGATAGGTACGAGCAGTACTTC
size: .; J: TRBJ2-1; V: TRBV7-9; D: TRBD2; CDR3: CASSLTSGRYNEQFF; DNA: TGTGCCAGCAGCTTGACTAGCGGGAGGTACAATGAGCAGTTCTTC
size: .; J: TRBJ2-3; V: TRBV4-3; D: .; CDR3: CASSRGDRTSTDTQYF; DNA: TGCGCCAGCAGCCGCGGGGACAGAACTAGCACAGATACGCAGTATTTT
size: once; J: TRBJ1-6; V: TRBV4-2; D: .; CDR3: CASKNYNSPLHF; DNA: TGTGCCAGCAAGAACTATAATTCACCCCTCCACTTT
size: .; J: TRBJ1-5; V: TRBV6-5; D: .; CDR3: CASSYSQERRQPQHF; DNA: TGTGCCAGCAGTTACTCCCAGGAAAGGAGGCAGCCCCAGCATTTT
size: .; J: TRBJ2-7; V: TRBV29-1; D: TRBD2; CDR3: CSVTSGTYEQYF; DNA: TGCAGCGTTACTAGCGGGACCTACGAGCAGTACTTC
size: .; J: TRBJ2-2; V: TRBV5-4; D: .; CDR3: CASSLVGRRNTGELFF; DNA: TGTGCCAGCAGCTTGGTGGGCCGACGGAACACCGGGGAGCTGTTTTTT
size: .; J: TRBJ1-4; V: TRBV11-2; D: .; CDR3: CASSSGGAEKLFF; DNA: TGTGCCAGCAGCTCGGGAGGTGCCGAAAAACTGTTTTTT
size: .; J: TRBJ2-1; V: TRBV6-6; D: .; CDR3: CASGTGTDSYNEQFF; DNA: TGTGCCAGCGGTACTGGGACCGACTCCTACAATGAGCAGTTCTTC
size: .; J: TRBJ2-5; V: TRBV2; D: .; CDR3: CASRPNSETQYF; DNA: TGTGCCAGCAGGCCGAATTCGGAGACCCAGTACTTC
size: .; J: TRBJ2-7; V: TRBV27; D: TRBD2; CDR3: CASSTSGSSYEQYF; DNA: TGTGCCAGCAGTACTAGCGGGAGTTCCTACGAGCAGTACTTC
size: .; J: TRBJ1-2; V: TRBV6-1; D: TRBD1; CDR3: CASSETGISRGYTF; DNA: TGTGCCAGCAGTGAGACAGGGATTTCACGTGGCTACACCTTC
size: .; J: TRBJ2-1; V: TRBV6-5; D: .; CDR3: CASSYSGPGEGGAPFF; DNA: TGTGCCAGCAGTTACTCGGGACCCGGGGAAGGGGGGGCTCCGTTCTTC
size: .; J: TRBJ1-1; V: TRBV6-5; D: .; CDR3: CASSRRSGATEAFF; DNA: TGTGCCAGCAGTAGGCGATCAGGGGCGACTGAAGCTTTCTTT
size: once; J: TRBJ2-1; V: TRBV7-2; D: .; CDR3: CASSPRIGSNEQFF; DNA: TGTGCCAGCAGCCCTAGAATAGGGTCCAATGAGCAGTTCTTC
size: .; J: TRBJ1-1; V: TRBV6-5; D: TRBD1; CDR3: CASSSGQEPNTEAFF; DNA: TGTGCCAGCAGTTCGGGACAGGAGCCGAACACTGAAGCTTTCTTT
size: .; J: TRBJ1-1; V: TRBV23-1; D: TRBD1; CDR3: CASRLGRGPPRGAFF; DNA: TGCGCCAGCAGGCTGGGGAGGGGGCCCCCGCGGGGCGCTTTCTTT
size: .; J: TRBJ2-1; V: TRBV5-1; D: TRBD2; CDR3: CASSLAGTSSTEQFF; DNA: TGCGCCAGCAGCTTGGCCGGGACTAGCTCTACTGAGCAGTTCTTC
size: .; J: TRBJ2-2; V: TRBV6-1; D: .; CDR3: CASKINTGELFF; DNA: TGTGCCAGCAAAATAAACACCGGGGAGCTGTTTTTT
size: .; J: TRBJ2-1; V: TRBV5-8; D: TRBD2; CDR3: CASRPWREPYNEQFF; DNA: TGTGCCAGCAGACCCTGGCGGGAGCCGTACAATGAGCAGTTCTTC
size: .; J: TRBJ2-3; V: TRBV2; D: .; CDR3: CASGEVPDTQYF; DNA: TGTGCCAGCGGTGAGGTTCCAGATACGCAGTATTTT
size: .; J: TRBJ2-1; V: TRBV11-2; D: TRBD2; CDR3: CASSSAPGTSVGEQFF; DNA: TGTGCCAGCAGCTCCGCTCCCGGGACTAGCGTCGGTGAGCAGTTCTTC
size: .; J: TRBJ2-3; V: TRBV5-4; D: .; CDR3: CASSQGRTRSTDTQYF; DNA: TGTGCCAGCAGCCAGGGACGGACCAGAAGCACAGATACGCAGTATTTT
size: .; J: TRBJ2-7; V: TRBV6-1; D: .; CDR3: CASSEGWVSSYEQYF; DNA: TGTGCCAGCAGTGAGGGCTGGGTGAGCTCCTACGAGCAGTACTTC
size: .; J: TRBJ2-3; V: TRBV4-1; D: .; CDR3: CASSRLGEVRADTQYF; DNA: TGCGCCAGCAGCCGATTAGGGGAGGTTCGCGCAGATACGCAGTATTTT
size: .; J: TRBJ1-5; V: TRBV7-9; D: TRBD1; CDR3: CASSQTGTPSNQPQHF; DNA: TGTGCCAGCAGCCAGACAGGGACCCCTAGCAATCAGCCCCAGCATTTT
size: .; J: TRBJ1-4; V: TRBV9; D: TRBD1; CDR3: CASSVEGDRGPNEKLFF; DNA: TGTGCCAGCAGCGTAGAAGGTGACAGGGGGCCTAATGAAAAACTGTTTTTT
size: .; J: TRBJ2-1; V: TRBV19; D: .; CDR3: CASSIEGILPNEQFF; DNA: TGTGCCAGTAGTATTGAGGGAATACTTCCAAATGAGCAGTTCTTC
size: .; J: TRBJ2-7; V: TRBV10-3; D: TRBD1; CDR3: CAIRAPGQGSYEQYF; DNA: TGTGCCATCAGGGCACCGGGACAGGGGTCCTACGAGCAGTACTTC
size: .; J: TRBJ1-1; V: TRBV27; D: .; CDR3: CASSLLPRNTEAFF; DNA: TGTGCCAGCAGTTTGCTCCCCAGGAACACTGAAGCTTTCTTT
size: once; J: TRBJ1-2; V: TRBV9; D: .; CDR3: CASSVEGSSYGYTF; DNA: TGTGCCAGCAGCGTAGAGGGCAGTTCCTATGGCTACACCTTC
size: .; J: TRBJ2-3; V: TRBV2; D: .; CDR3: CASSSGSSTDTQYF; DNA: TGTGCCAGCAGTTCAGGGTCTAGCACAGATACGCAGTATTTT
size: .; J: TRBJ2-1; V: TRBV11-2; D: TRBD1; CDR3: CASSWTGTASYNNEQFF; DNA: TGTGCCAGCAGCTGGACTGGGACAGCCAGTTACAACAATGAGCAGTTCTTC
size: .; J: TRBJ1-2; V: TRBV28; D: .; CDR3: CASSNRTGSPGHGYTF; DNA: TGTGCCAGCAGCAACCGAACAGGGAGCCCCGGACATGGCTACACCTTC
size: .; J: TRBJ2-5; V: TRBV18; D: .; CDR3: CASSLEAAVIKTQYF; DNA: TGTGCCAGCTCCCTTGAGGCAGCGGTAATAAAGACCCAGTACTTC
size: .; J: TRBJ2-2; V: TRBV7-7; D: TRBD2; CDR3: CASSQLAGGTGELFF; DNA: TGTGCCAGCAGCCAACTAGCGGGAGGTACCGGGGAGCTGTTTTTT
size: .; J: TRBJ1-5; V: TRBV10-3; D: TRBD1; CDR3: CAISYRGDQPQHF; DNA: TGTGCCATCAGTTACAGGGGGGATCAGCCCCAGCATTTT
size: .; J: TRBJ2-1; V: TRBV28; D: .; CDR3: CASTSHSPSAYNEQFF; DNA: TGTGCCAGCACATCACACTCCCCTTCGGCCTACAATGAGCAGTTCTTC
size: .; J: TRBJ2-4; V: TRBV7-6; D: TRBD2; CDR3: CASSPPWDGGTVGIQYF; DNA: TGTGCCAGCAGCCCGCCCTGGGACGGGGGGACGGTAGGCATTCAGTACTTC
size: .; J: TRBJ2-3; V: TRBV7-3; D: .; CDR3: CASSLRPTYRRETDTQYF; DNA: TGTGCCAGCAGCTTACGCCCCACTTATCGGCGGGAAACAGATACGCAGTATTTT
size: .; J: TRBJ1-4; V: TRBV15; D: .; CDR3: CATSRGPNEKLFF; DNA: TGTGCCACCAGCAGAGGGCCTAATGAAAAACTGTTTTTT
size: .; J: TRBJ2-3; V: TRBV15; D: TRBD2; CDR3: CATSRSLAGGTDTQYF; DNA: TGTGCCACCAGCAGGTCTCTAGCGGGTGGCACAGATACGCAGTATTTT
size: .; J: TRBJ2-6; V: TRBV5-1; D: .; CDR3: CASSLVQVSSGANVLTF; DNA: TGCGCCAGCAGCTTGGTGCAGGTCTCCTCTGGGGCCAACGTCCTGACTTTC
size: .; J: TRBJ2-1; V: TRBV18; D: .; CDR3: CASSPPGSTRISGEQFF; DNA: TGTGCCAGCTCACCACCGGGTAGTACCCGAATCTCAGGTGAGCAGTTCTTC
size: .; J: TRBJ2-7; V: TRBV5-4; D: TRBD1; CDR3: CASSLTGGRNEQYF; DNA: TGTGCCAGCAGCTTGACAGGGGGCAGGAACGAGCAGTACTTC
size: .; J: TRBJ2-4; V: TRBV10-3; D: .; CDR3: CATRIGAKNIQYF; DNA: TGTGCCACCAGAATTGGGGCCAAAAACATTCAGTACTTC
size: .; J: TRBJ1-2; V: TRBV6-5; D: TRBD1; CDR3: CASRVTGAYGYTF; DNA: TGTGCCAGCAGGGTGACAGGGGCCTATGGCTACACCTTC
size: .; J: TRBJ2-3; V: TRBV18; D: TRBD2; CDR3: CASSLQGLAGDTQYF; DNA: TGTGCCAGCTCGCTACAGGGACTAGCCGGCGATACGCAGTATTTT
size: .; J: TRBJ2-6; V: TRBV21-1; D: .; CDR3: CASSKEVYGAAGANVLTF; DNA: TGTGCCAGCAGCAAAGAAGTCTACGGGGCAGCTGGGGCCAACGTCCTGACTTTC